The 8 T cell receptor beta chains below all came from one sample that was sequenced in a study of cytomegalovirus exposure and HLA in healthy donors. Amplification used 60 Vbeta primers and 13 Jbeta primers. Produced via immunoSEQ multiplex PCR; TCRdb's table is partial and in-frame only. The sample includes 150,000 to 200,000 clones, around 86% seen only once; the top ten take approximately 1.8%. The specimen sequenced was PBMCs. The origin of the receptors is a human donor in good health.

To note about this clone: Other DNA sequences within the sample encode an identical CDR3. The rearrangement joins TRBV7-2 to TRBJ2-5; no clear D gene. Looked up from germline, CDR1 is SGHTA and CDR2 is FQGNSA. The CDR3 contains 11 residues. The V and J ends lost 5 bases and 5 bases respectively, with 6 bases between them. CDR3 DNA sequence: TGTGCCAGCAGCCTACAGGAGACCCAGTACTTC. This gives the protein CASSLQETQYF.

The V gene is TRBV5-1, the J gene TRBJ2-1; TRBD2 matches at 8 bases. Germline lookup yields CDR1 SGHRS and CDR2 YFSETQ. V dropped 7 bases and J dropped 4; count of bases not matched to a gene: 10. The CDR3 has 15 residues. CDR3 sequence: CASQNLAGTYNEQFF. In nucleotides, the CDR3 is TGCGCCAGCCAGAACTTAGCGGGGACTTACAATGAGCAGTTCTTC.

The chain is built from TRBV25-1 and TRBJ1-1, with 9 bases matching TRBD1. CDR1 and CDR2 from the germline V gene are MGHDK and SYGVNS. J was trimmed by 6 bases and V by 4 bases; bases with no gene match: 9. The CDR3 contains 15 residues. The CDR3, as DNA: TGTGCCAGCAGTGTATCGGACAGGGGAAATGCTGAAGCTTTCTTT. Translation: CASSVSDRGNAEAFF.

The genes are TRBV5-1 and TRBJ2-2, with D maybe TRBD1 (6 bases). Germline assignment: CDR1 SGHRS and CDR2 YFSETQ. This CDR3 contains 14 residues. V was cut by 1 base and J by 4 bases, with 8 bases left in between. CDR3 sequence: CASSLNRATGELFF. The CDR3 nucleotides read TGCGCCAGCAGCTTGAACAGGGCCACCGGGGAGCTGTTTTTT.

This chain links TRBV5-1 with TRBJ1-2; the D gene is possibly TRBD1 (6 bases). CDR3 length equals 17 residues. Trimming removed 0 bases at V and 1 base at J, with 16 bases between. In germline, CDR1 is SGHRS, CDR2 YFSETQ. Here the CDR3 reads CASSLAGYRDINYGYTF. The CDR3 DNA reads TGCGCCAGCAGCTTGGCCGGCTACAGGGATATTAACTATGGCTACACCTTC.

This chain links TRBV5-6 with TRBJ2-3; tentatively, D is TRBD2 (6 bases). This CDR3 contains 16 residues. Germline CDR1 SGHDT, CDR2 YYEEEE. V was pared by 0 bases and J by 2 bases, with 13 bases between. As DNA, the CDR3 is TGTGCCAGCAGCTTGGCTAGTGGAGGGGCCACAGATACGCAGTATTTT. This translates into CASSLASGGATDTQYF.

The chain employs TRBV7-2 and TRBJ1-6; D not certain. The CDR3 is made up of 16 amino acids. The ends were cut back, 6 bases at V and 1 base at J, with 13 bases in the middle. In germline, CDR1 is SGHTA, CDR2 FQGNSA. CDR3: CASSPEGVSYNSPLHF. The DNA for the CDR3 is TGTGCCAGCAGTCCTGAGGGAGTGTCCTATAATTCACCCCTCCACTTT. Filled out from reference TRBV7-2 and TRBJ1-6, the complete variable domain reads GAGVSQSPSNKVTEKGKDVELRCDPISGHTALYWYRQSLGQGLEFLIYFQGNSAPDKSGLPSDRFSAERTGGSVSTLTIQRTQQEDSAVYLCASSPEGVSYNSPLHFGNGTRLTVT.

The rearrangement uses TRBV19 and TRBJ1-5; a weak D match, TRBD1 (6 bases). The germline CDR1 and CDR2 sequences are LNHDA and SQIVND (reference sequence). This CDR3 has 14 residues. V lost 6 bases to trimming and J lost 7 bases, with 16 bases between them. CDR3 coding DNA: TGTGCCAGTAGCTCACAGGGATCTGGGCAGCCCCAGCATTTT. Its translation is CASSSQGSGQPQHF.